The next 28 T cell receptor beta chains were all read from a single sample in a study of T cells after yellow fever vaccination. Using its own MiXCR run on the 5' RACE reads, TCRdb lists one record per CDR3 protein. The repertoire consists of under 200,000 distinct CDR3 sequences, with 11% occurring once and the leading ten covering 30% to 45%. The sample was CD8+ T cells sorted from PBMCs, taken 15 days after the yellow fever booster vaccination. The receptors here all came from a man younger than 35 who received the YFV17D yellow fever vaccine.

This clonotype was observed many times. This chain links TRBV6-4 with TRBJ2-1; TRBD1 agrees at 7 bases. J lost 6 bases, V lost 0 bases, and 2 bases had no gene match. The CDR3 extends over 14 amino acids. Germline lookup yields CDR1 MRHNA and CDR2 SNTAGT. CDR3 nucleotides: TGTGCCAGCAGTGACTCCCCAGGGGGCAATGAGCAGTTCTTC. Translating gives CASSDSPGGNEQFF.

Many counts were recorded for this clonotype. The rearrangement joins TRBV25-1 to TRBJ2-2; 10 positions match TRBD1. CDR1 is MGHDK, CDR2 SYGVNS, per germline. CDR3 length: 14 amino acids. V trimming: 8 bases; J trimming: 6 bases; junction bases outside the gene matches: 6. The CDR3 DNA sequence: TGTGCCAGCTCCGGGACAGGGGACGCCGGGGAGCTGTTTTTT. The encoded protein is CASSGTGDAGELFF.

This chain connects TRBV29-1 to TRBJ2-7; D unclear. The V gene lost 7 bases and the J gene lost 0 bases, with 10 bases spanning the gap. CDR3 length equals 12 residues. The germline V gene has CDR1 SQVTM and CDR2 ANQGSEA. The DNA of the CDR3 is TGCAGCGCCTTTGGCGACTCCTACGAGCAGTACTTC. As protein: CSAFGDSYEQYF.

The chain employs TRBV7-9 and TRBJ2-5, with unresolved D. Germline assignment: CDR1 SEHNR and CDR2 FQNEAQ (reference sequence). Between the trimmed V and J ends, which lost 8 bases and 5 bases, there was a span of 21 bases. The length of the CDR3 is 15 residues. CDR3 DNA sequence: TGTGCCAGCTATCCAACGGATCCCACGAGGGAGACCCAGTACTTC. Protein: CASYPTDPTRETQYF.

The V and J genes are TRBV4-2 and TRBJ2-1; D is undetermined. CDR1 is LGHNA, CDR2 YNFKEQ, per germline. Trimming removed 4 bases at V and 8 bases at J, with 21 bases between. The CDR3 is made up of 16 amino acids. The CDR3 DNA reads TGTGCCAGCAGCCCCCGAGACCTTGCCCCAAGAGATGAGCAGTTCTTC. This codes for CASSPRDLAPRDEQFF.

The chain carries TRBV27 and TRBJ2-1, with D unresolved. The ends were cut back, 1 base at V and 4 bases at J, with 8 bases in the middle. Germline V gene sequence: CDR1 MNHEY, CDR2 SMNVEV (reference sequence). The length of the CDR3 is 14 residues. The CDR3 loop reads CASSLYGSYNEQFF. CDR3 DNA: TGTGCCAGCAGTTTATATGGCAGTTACAATGAGCAGTTCTTC.

In nucleotides, the CDR3 is TGTGCCAGTAGTATTTCTATTTTTAATGGGACAGGACAAGAGACCCAGTACTTC. Translated: CASSISIFNGTGQETQYF. V gene TRBV19 combines with J gene TRBJ2-5; 8 bases map to TRBD1. The CDR3 extends over 18 amino acids. Losses at the gene ends were 3 bases for V and 2 bases for J; bases not matched to a gene: 14. Per germline, CDR1 LNHDA and CDR2 SQIVND (reference sequence).

CDR3 bases: TGCGCCAGCAGCCCAGGGGCTAGCGGGGGGGAAGAGACCCAGTACTTC. Protein: CASSPGASGGEETQYF. The chain uses TRBV4-1 and TRBJ2-5, with 12 bases that match TRBD2. The trim removed 4 bases at V and 3 bases at J, leaving 6 bases unmatched. CDR1 and CDR2 (germline): MGHRA, YSYEKL. The CDR3 loop spans 16 amino acids.

The chain couples TRBV27 to TRBJ2-3; no clear D gene. Trimming stripped 5 bases from V and 11 bases from J, with 14 bases between. The germline gives CDR1 MNHEY, CDR2 SMNVEV (reference sequence). The CDR3 extends over 12 amino acids. Here the CDR3 reads CASSLYGLGQYF. The CDR3 DNA follows: TGTGCCAGCAGTCTTTATGGGTTGGGGCAGTATTTT.

V and J are TRBV6-5 and TRBJ1-5; D is ambiguous. CDR3 size: 14 residues. The germline V gene encodes CDR1 MNHEY and CDR2 SVGAGI. The ends were cut back, 4 bases at V and 7 bases at J, with 14 bases in the middle. The CDR3 DNA is TGTGCCAGCAGTTCCGTCTCGTCGGGGCAGCCCCAGCATTTT. Its protein product is CASSSVSSGQPQHF.

Many counts were recorded for this clonotype. The chain combines TRBV4-1 with TRBJ1-1, with 9 bases lining up with TRBD1. The CDR3 covers 13 residues. Germline values: CDR1 MGHRA, CDR2 YSYEKL. The trim removed 1 base at V and 13 bases at J, leaving 7 bases unmatched. This chain's CDR3 is CASSQATGTGFFF. The CDR3 DNA sequence: TGCGCCAGCAGCCAAGCAACCGGGACAGGGTTTTTCTTT.

This clonotype appeared many times. This sequence joins TRBV12-3 or TRBV12-4 and TRBJ2-2; 7 nucleotides match TRBD2. V was pared by 3 bases and J by 4 bases, with 2 bases of the junction left unmatched. The CDR3 loop spans 14 amino acids. The CDR3 region has the DNA TGTGCCAGCAGTTTCGGGGGGAGCACCGGGGAGCTGTTTTTT. Protein: CASSFGGSTGELFF.

This clonotype was detected only a few times. The chain joins TRBV7-8 to TRBJ1-5, with 10 bases identical to TRBD1. The CDR3 consists of 15 residues. With 5 bases clipped from V and 1 base from J, the junction kept 2 bases outside the gene matches. The V gene's germline CDR1 is SGHVS and CDR2 FQNEAQ. CDR3 nucleotides: TGTGCCAGCAGCGAGGGACAGGGGAGCAATCAGCCCCAGCATTTT. Translating gives CASSEGQGSNQPQHF.

This chain joins TRBV12-3 or TRBV12-4 and TRBJ2-1, with D perhaps given as TRBD1 or TRBD2 (5 bases each). V lost 5 bases to trimming and J lost 9 bases, with 11 bases between them. The CDR3 has 12 residues. The CDR3 nucleotides read TGTGCCAGCAGTGTCCAGGGACCTGAGCAGTTCTTC. It is translated as CASSVQGPEQFF.

This clonotype has a count of ten or more. The rearrangement links TRBV12-3 or TRBV12-4 to TRBJ2-5; 7 positions match TRBD1. The CDR3 is 14 amino acids. The ends lost 6 bases at V and 3 bases at J; junction bases unmatched: 7. The DNA for the CDR3 is TGTGCCAGCAGGACTACCGACAGGGAAGAGACCCAGTACTTC. Translation gives CASRTTDREETQYF.

This clonotype was counted between two and nine times. This chain connects TRBV25-1 to TRBJ2-2; D call uncertain. There are 13 residues in the CDR3. Germline V gene lookup returns CDR1 MGHDK and CDR2 SYGVNS. V gave up 2 bases and J gave up 7 bases, with 8 bases separating them. This CDR3 is CASSEMMDGELFF. Written as DNA, the CDR3 is TGTGCCAGCAGTGAAATGATGGACGGGGAGCTGTTTTTT.

The J gene is TRBJ1-2, the V gene TRBV5-6; possible D gene TRBD1, 6 bases. The CDR3 loop spans 15 amino acids. The V and J ends lost 2 bases and 5 bases respectively, with 16 bases between them. Per the germline V gene, CDR1 is SGHDT and CDR2 is YYEEEE. The CDR3 nucleotides read TGTGCCAGCAGCTTTGAGCAGGCCGGGACATATGGCTACACCTTC. Its protein is CASSFEQAGTYGYTF.

This rearrangement joins TRBV20-1 to TRBJ2-5; D is unclear. The CDR3 has 14 residues. Germline CDR1 is DFQATT and CDR2 is SNEGSKA (reference sequence). Trimming cost V 5 bases and J 4 bases, with 17 bases left between them. The CDR3 region is CSAPHREGRETQYF. The DNA of the CDR3 is TGCAGTGCTCCGCATAGGGAAGGGCGAGAGACCCAGTACTTC.

The rearrangement joins TRBV27 to TRBJ1-6; the D is unclear. Germline CDR1 and CDR2: MNHEY and SMNVEV (reference sequence). The CDR3 is 12 residues long. The germline V and J ends were trimmed by 4 bases and 9 bases, with 7 bases remaining between them. The CDR3 coding sequence is TGTGCCAGCAGTTCCTATGGTTCACCCCTCCACTTT. The encoded protein is CASSSYGSPLHF.

Only a few counts were recorded for this clonotype. Compared with germline, one end of the junction differs, possibly owing to a read error. V and J are TRBV27 and TRBJ2-1, with D maybe TRBD2 (5 bases). This CDR3 region has 15 residues. The germline V gene has CDR1 MNHEY and CDR2 SMNVEV (reference sequence). CDR3: CASSLSVEVGSEQFF. CDR3 in DNA: TGTGCCAGCAGTCTATCTGTGGAGGTAGGAAGTGAGCAGTTCTTC.

In its sample, this clonotype was seen a few times. This rearrangement joins TRBV5-1 to TRBJ2-5; tentatively, D is TRBD1 (6 bases). V gave up 3 bases and J gave up 2 bases, with 29 bases separating them. Germline V gene data show CDR1 as SGHRS and CDR2 as YFSETQ. This CDR3 spans 20 amino acids. The CDR3 region is CASSSPLTSAGASLQETQYF. The CDR3 region has the DNA TGCGCCAGCAGCTCCCCTTTGACGTCGGCAGGGGCCTCCCTACAAGAGACCCAGTACTTC.

The chain employs TRBV7-2 and TRBJ2-1; D is perhaps TRBD1 (5 bases). Trimming shortened V by 5 bases and J by 14 bases, and 25 bases separated the two germline ends. Looked up from germline, CDR1 is SGHTA and CDR2 is FQGNSA. The CDR3 consists of 15 residues. CDR3 sequence reads: CASSTVVRGNEREFF. The CDR3 region has the DNA TGTGCCAGCAGCACCGTGGTAAGGGGCAATGAAAGGGAGTTCTTC.

This clonotype has ten or more counts. The chain combines TRBV12-3 or TRBV12-4 with TRBJ2-7; TRBD1 matches at 7 bases. Losses at the gene ends were 4 bases for V and 1 base for J; bases not matched to a gene: 1. This CDR3 is 13 amino acids long. The CDR3 sequence: CASSWGQSYEQYF. The DNA for the CDR3 is TGTGCCAGCAGTTGGGGACAGTCCTACGAGCAGTACTTC.

This clonotype occurred a few times. This chain joins TRBV12-5 and TRBJ2-1; no firm D call. Germline V gene lookup returns CDR1 LGHNT and CDR2 FRNRAP. The CDR3 extends over 15 amino acids. The germline V and J ends were trimmed by 3 bases and 3 bases, with 12 bases remaining between them. In DNA, the CDR3 is TGTGCTAGTGGTTTTCGGTTCTACGACTACAATGAGCAGTTCTTC. Its protein is CASGFRFYDYNEQFF.

This clonotype showed up just a few times. This CDR3 reads CASSMDNTDTQYF. Here the CDR3 DNA reads TGTGCCAGTAGTATGGACAACACAGATACGCAGTATTTT. The V and J genes are TRBV19 and TRBJ2-3; D might be TRBD1 (5 bases). This CDR3 is built from 13 residues. Trimming removed 3 bases from V and 2 bases from J, with 6 bases in between. CDR1 is LNHDA, CDR2 SQIVND, per germline (reference sequence).

This clonotype was counted only a few times. The chain joins TRBV6-2 or TRBV6-3 to TRBJ2-4; D gene ambiguous. The germline CDR1 and CDR2 sequences are MNHEY and SVGEGT. The CDR3 spans 17 residues. V was clipped by 2 bases and J by 0 bases, with 14 bases between them. The CDR3 is CASSYPQHPGAKNIQYF. The CDR3 DNA sequence: TGTGCCAGCAGTTACCCACAACACCCTGGAGCCAAAAACATTCAGTACTTC.

As DNA, the CDR3 is TGTGCCAGCAGTTCCGGGAAAGAGACCCAGTACTTC. Translated, it gives CASSSGKETQYF. The chain carries TRBV6-2 or TRBV6-3 and TRBJ2-5, with D possibly TRBD2 on 5 matching bases. CDR3 length: 12 residues. V was pared by 4 bases and J by 3 bases, with 6 bases between. From germline, CDR1 is MNHEY and CDR2 SVGEGT.

This clonotype was picked up many times. The rearrangement joins TRBV7-6 to TRBJ2-7; a weak D match, TRBD2 (6 bases). This CDR3 has 14 residues. Germline values: CDR1 SGHVS, CDR2 FNYEAQ. The V gene lost 1 base and the J gene lost 3 bases, with 10 bases spanning the gap. The CDR3 is CASSLGAGIYEQYF. In DNA form, the CDR3 reads TGTGCCAGCAGCTTAGGTGCGGGAATCTACGAGCAGTACTTC.